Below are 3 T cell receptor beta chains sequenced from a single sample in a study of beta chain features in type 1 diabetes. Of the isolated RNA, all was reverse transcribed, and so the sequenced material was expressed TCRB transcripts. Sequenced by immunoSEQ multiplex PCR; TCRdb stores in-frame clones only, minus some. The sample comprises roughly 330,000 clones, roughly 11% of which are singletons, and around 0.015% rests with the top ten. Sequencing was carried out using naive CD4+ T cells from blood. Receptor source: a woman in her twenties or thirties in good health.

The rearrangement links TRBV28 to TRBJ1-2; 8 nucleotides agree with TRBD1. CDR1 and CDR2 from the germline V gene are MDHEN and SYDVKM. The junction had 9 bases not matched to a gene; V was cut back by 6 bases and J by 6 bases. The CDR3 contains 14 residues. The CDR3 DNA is TGTGCCAGCAGCAGAACAGGGGGAGGTGATGGCTACACCTTC. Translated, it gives CASSRTGGGDGYTF.

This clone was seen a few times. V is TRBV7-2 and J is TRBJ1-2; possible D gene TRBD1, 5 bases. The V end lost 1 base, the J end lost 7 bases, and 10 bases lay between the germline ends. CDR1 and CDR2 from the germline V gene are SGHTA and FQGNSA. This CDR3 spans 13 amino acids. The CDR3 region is CASSLGGGPGYTF. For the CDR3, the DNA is TGTGCCAGCAGCTTAGGGGGGGGACCTGGCTACACCTTC.

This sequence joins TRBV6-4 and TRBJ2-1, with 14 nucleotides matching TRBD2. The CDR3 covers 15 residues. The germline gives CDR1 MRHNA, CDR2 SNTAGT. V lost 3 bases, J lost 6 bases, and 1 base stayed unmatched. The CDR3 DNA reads TGTGCCAGCAGTGAGGGACTAGCGGGAGCCAATGAGCAGTTCTTC. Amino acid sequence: CASSEGLAGANEQFF.